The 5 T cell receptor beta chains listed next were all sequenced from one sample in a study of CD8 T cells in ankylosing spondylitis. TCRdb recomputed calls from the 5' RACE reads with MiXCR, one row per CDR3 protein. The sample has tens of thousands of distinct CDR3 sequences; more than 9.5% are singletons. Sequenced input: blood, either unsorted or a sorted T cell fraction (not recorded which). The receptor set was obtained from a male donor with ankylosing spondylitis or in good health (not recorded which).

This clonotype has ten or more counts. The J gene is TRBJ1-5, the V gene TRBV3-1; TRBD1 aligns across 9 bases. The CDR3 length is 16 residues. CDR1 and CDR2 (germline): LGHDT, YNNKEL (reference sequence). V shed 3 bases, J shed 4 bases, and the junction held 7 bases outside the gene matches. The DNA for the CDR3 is TGTGCCAGCAGCCATTCAACGGGACAGGGAAATCAGCCCCAGCATTTT. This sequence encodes CASSHSTGQGNQPQHF.

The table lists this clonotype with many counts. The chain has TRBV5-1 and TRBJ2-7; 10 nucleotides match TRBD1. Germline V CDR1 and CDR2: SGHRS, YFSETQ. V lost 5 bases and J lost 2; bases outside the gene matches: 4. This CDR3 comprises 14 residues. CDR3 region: CASRSGTGAYEQYF. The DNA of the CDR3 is TGCGCCAGCAGGTCCGGGACAGGGGCCTACGAGCAGTACTTC.

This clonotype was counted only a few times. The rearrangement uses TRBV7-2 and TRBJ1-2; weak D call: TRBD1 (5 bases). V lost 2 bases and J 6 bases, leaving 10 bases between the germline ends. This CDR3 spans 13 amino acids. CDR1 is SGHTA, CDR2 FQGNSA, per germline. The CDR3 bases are TGTGCCAGCAGCTTAAGGAGGGGCAATGGCTACACCTTC. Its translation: CASSLRRGNGYTF.

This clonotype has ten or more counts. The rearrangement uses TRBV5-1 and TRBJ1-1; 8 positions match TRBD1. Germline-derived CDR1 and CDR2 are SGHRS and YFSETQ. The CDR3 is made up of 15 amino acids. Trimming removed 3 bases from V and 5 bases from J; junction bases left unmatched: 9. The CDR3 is CASSSGSGGKTEAFF. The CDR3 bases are TGCGCCAGCAGCTCGGGATCAGGGGGCAAAACTGAAGCTTTCTTT.

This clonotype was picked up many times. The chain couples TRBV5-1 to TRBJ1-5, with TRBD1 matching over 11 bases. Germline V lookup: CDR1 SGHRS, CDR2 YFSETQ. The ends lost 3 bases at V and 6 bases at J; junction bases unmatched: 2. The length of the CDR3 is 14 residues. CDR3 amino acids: CASSSGTGGQPQHF. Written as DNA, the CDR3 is TGCGCCAGCAGCTCCGGGACAGGGGGTCAGCCCCAGCATTTT.